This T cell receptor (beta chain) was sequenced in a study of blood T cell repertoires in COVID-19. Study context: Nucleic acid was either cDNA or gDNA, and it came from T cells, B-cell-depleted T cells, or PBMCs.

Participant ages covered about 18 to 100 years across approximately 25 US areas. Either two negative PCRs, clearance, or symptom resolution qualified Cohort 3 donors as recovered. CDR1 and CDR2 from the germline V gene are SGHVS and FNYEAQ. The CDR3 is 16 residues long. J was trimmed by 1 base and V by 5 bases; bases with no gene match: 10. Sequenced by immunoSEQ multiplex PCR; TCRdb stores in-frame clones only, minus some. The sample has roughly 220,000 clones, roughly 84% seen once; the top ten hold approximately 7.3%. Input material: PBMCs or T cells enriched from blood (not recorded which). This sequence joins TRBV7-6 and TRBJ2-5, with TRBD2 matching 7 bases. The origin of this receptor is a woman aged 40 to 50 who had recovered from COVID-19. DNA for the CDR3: TGTGCCAGCAGCCCCATCCGGCAGCGGGGCCAAGAGACCCAGTACTTC. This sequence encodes CASSPIRQRGQETQYF. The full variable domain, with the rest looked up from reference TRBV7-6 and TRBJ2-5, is GAGVSQSPRYKVTKRGQDVALRCDPISGHVSLYWYRQALGQGPEFLTYFNYEAQQDKSGLPNDRFSAERPEGSISTLTIQRTEQRDSAMYRCASSPIRQRGQETQYFGPGTRLLVL.